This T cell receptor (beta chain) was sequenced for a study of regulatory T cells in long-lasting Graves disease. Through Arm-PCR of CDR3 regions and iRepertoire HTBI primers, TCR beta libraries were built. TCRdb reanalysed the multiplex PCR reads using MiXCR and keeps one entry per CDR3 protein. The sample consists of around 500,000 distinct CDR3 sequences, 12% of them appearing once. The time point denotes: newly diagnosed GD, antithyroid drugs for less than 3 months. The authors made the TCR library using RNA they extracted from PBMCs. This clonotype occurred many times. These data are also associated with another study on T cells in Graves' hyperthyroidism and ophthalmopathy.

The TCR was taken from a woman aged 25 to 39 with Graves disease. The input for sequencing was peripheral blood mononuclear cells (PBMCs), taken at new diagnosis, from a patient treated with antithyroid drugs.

The CDR3 loop reads CSARDSGIEDEQYF. CDR3 sequence (DNA): TGCAGTGCTAGAGATAGCGGGATAGAAGACGAGCAGTACTTC. The chain uses TRBV20-1 and TRBJ2-7, with 8 bases fitting TRBD2. J lost 5 bases, V lost 0 bases, and 6 bases had no gene match. Germline V gene sequence: CDR1 DFQATT, CDR2 SNEGSKA (reference sequence). This CDR3 spans 14 amino acids.